These 16 T cell receptor beta chains originate from one sample sequenced in a study of cytomegalovirus exposure and HLA in healthy donors. The study ran its PCR with 60 Vbeta and 13 Jbeta primers. TCRdb's copy holds only in-frame clones and misses some; the assay was immunoSEQ multiplex PCR. This sample contains 150,000 to 200,000 clones. Sequenced material: PBMCs. These receptors were taken from a woman under 30 in good health and CMV-seropositive.

The chain couples TRBV5-5 to TRBJ2-1, with 10 bases matching TRBD2. Germline CDR1 and CDR2: SGHKS and YYEKEE (reference sequence). Trimming took 2 bases from V and 2 from J; bases not matched to a gene: 4. CDR3 length equals 16 residues. For the CDR3, the DNA is TGTGCCAGCAGCTTAACCACTAGCGGGGCCTACAATGAGCAGTTCTTC. Translating gives CASSLTTSGAYNEQFF.

The genes are TRBV2 and TRBJ2-1; 10 bases line up with TRBD2. There are 15 residues in the CDR3. Germline trimming cut 3 bases from V and 9 bases from J; bases unmatched to any gene: 8. Germline-derived CDR1 and CDR2 are SNHLY and FYNNEI. In DNA, the CDR3 is TGTGCCAGCAGTGATCTAAGCGGGGGGGCCGGTGAGCAGTTCTTC. This translates into CASSDLSGGAGEQFF. Filled out from reference TRBV2 and TRBJ2-1, the complete variable domain reads EPEVTQTPSHQVTQMGQEVILRCVPISNHLYFYWYRQILGQKVEFLVSFYNNEISEKSEIFDDQFSVERPDGSNFTLKIRSTKLEDSAMYFCASSDLSGGAGEQFFGPGTRLTVL.

The chain employs TRBV27 and TRBJ1-2, with 8 bases that match TRBD1. V dropped 3 bases and J dropped 3; count of bases not matched to a gene: 3. CDR3 length: 14 residues. CDR1 is MNHEY, CDR2 SMNVEV, per germline (reference sequence). CDR3 coding DNA: TGTGCCAGCAGTTTGGACAGGGCTTACTATGGCTACACCTTC. Its translation: CASSLDRAYYGYTF.

The chain employs TRBV30 and TRBJ1-1; 8 bases are a match to TRBD1. V lost 4 bases to trimming and J lost 7 bases; unmatched junction nucleotides: 5. The CDR3 consists of 12 residues. CDR1 and CDR2 from the germline V gene are GTSNPN and SVGIG (reference sequence). The CDR3 sequence: CAWTGQGLEAFF. For the CDR3, the DNA is TGTGCCTGGACCGGACAGGGACTTGAAGCTTTCTTT.

In DNA form, the CDR3 reads TGTGCTAGTGGTTTGCGACTTCAAGAGACCCAGTACTTC. Encoded protein: CASGLRLQETQYF. The chain carries TRBV12-5 and TRBJ2-5; D is unclear. The germline CDR1 and CDR2 sequences are LGHNT and FRNRAP. CDR3 length equals 13 residues. V gave up 2 bases and J gave up 2 bases, with 6 bases separating them.

The chain employs TRBV30 and TRBJ1-5, with a tentative D call TRBD1 (6 bases). Germline lookup yields CDR1 GTSNPN and CDR2 SVGIG (reference sequence). This CDR3 is built from 14 residues. V shed 1 base and J shed 2 bases, with 9 bases lying between them. CDR3 bases: TGTGCCTGGAGTGCAGGGGAAGGCAATCAGCCCCAGCATTTT. Translating gives CAWSAGEGNQPQHF.

Concerning this clone itself: A junction boundary mismatches the germline segment, possibly from a read error. The chain is built from TRBV7-7 and TRBJ1-5; D gene unclear. CDR3 length: 14 amino acids. Germline CDR1 and CDR2: SSHAT and FNYEAQ (reference sequence). DNA for the CDR3: TGTGCTAGCAGCTTACCCATTAGCAATCAGCCCCAGCATTTT. Protein: CASSLPISNQPQHF. The entire variable domain, with the rest obtained from reference TRBV7-7 and TRBJ1-5, is as follows: GAGVSQSPRYKVTKRGQDVTLRCDPISSHATLYWYQQALGQGPEFLTYFNYEAQPDKSGLPSDRFSAERPEGSISTLTIQRTEQRDSAMYRCASSLPISNQPQHFGDGTRLSIL.

The rearrangement joins TRBV4-2 to TRBJ2-5; D might be TRBD2 (6 bases). The germline V gene has CDR1 LGHNA and CDR2 YNFKEQ. The CDR3 has 12 amino acids. Trimming left V 3 bases short and J 14 bases short, with 16 bases between. The CDR3 sequence: CASSQETGTRYF. Here the CDR3 DNA reads TGTGCCAGCAGCCAGGAGACCGGGACTCGTTACTTC.

The chain uses TRBV30 and TRBJ2-1, with D possibly TRBD2 on 6 matching bases. This CDR3 has 13 residues. V was cut by 1 base and J by 7 bases, with 11 bases left in between. The germline V gene has CDR1 GTSNPN and CDR2 SVGIG (reference sequence). The CDR3 coding sequence is TGTGCCTGGAGTGGACTAGTGGGTAATGAGCAGTTCTTC. This codes for CAWSGLVGNEQFF.

The rearrangement joins TRBV5-4 to TRBJ1-1, with 8 bases identical to TRBD1. CDR1 is SGHNT and CDR2 is YYREEE in the germline V gene (reference sequence). With 3 bases clipped from V and 5 bases from J, the junction kept 15 bases outside the gene matches. The CDR3 is 17 amino acids. CDR3 loop: CASSSNFGQGEETEAFF. The CDR3, as DNA: TGTGCCAGCAGCTCGAACTTCGGACAGGGAGAGGAGACTGAAGCTTTCTTT.

The DNA of the CDR3 is TGTGCCTGGAGTCCTCCGTTGAAGGAGGGCCCCACTGAAGCTTTCTTT. Translated, it gives CAWSPPLKEGPTEAFF. The V gene is TRBV30, the J gene TRBJ1-1; D unresolved. Trimming stripped 2 bases from V and 4 bases from J, with 20 bases between. CDR3 length equals 16 residues. Germline-derived CDR1 and CDR2 are GTSNPN and SVGIG (reference sequence). The complete variable domain, with remaining parts taken from reference TRBV30 and TRBJ1-1, reads SQTIHQWPATLVQPVGSPLSLECTVEGTSNPNLYWYRQAAGRGLQLLFYSVGIGQISSEVPQNLSASRPQDRQFILSSKKLLLSDSGFYLCAWSPPLKEGPTEAFFGQGTRLTVV.

V usage is TRBV5-1 and J usage is TRBJ1-6; no definite D call. CDR1 and CDR2 (germline): SGHRS, YFSETQ. The length of the CDR3 is 13 residues. Trimming shortened V by 4 bases and J by 8 bases, and 10 bases separated the two germline ends. The CDR3: CASSMNQYSPLHF. The CDR3 DNA is TGCGCCAGCAGCATGAATCAGTATTCACCCCTCCACTTT.

The rearrangement joins TRBV4-1 to TRBJ1-1; a possible D gene is TRBD1 (5 bases). The CDR3 contains 17 residues. Trimming took off 0 bases at V and 5 bases at J, with 19 bases between the two ends. Germline lookup yields CDR1 MGHRA and CDR2 YSYEKL. CDR3 nucleotides: TGCGCCAGCAGCCAAGATTTCATCGGGGGGGTTTGGACTGAAGCTTTCTTT. Translation gives CASSQDFIGGVWTEAFF.

The V call is TRBV19, the J call TRBJ1-1; maybe TRBD1 (5 bases). V was pared by 4 bases and J by 4 bases, with 10 bases between. This CDR3 spans 13 amino acids. CDR1 and CDR2 (germline): LNHDA, SQIVND (reference sequence). The CDR3 DNA reads TGTGCCAGTAGTAAGACAGTGCGCACTGAAGCTTTCTTT. It encodes CASSKTVRTEAFF. The full variable domain, with the rest looked up from reference TRBV19 and TRBJ1-1, is DGGITQSPKYLFRKEGQNVTLSCEQNLNHDAMYWYRQDPGQGLRLIYYSQIVNDFQKGDIAEGYSVSREKKESFPLTVTSAQKNPTAFYLCASSKTVRTEAFFGQGTRLTVV.

The chain employs TRBV6-5 and TRBJ1-5, with 8 positions matching TRBD1. Germline loops: CDR1 MNHEY, CDR2 SVGAGI. The J segment lost 5 bases and the V segment lost 6 bases, leaving 6 bases of the junction unmatched. The CDR3 contains 14 residues. Written as DNA, the CDR3 is TGTGCCAGCAGCCGGACAGGGACACATCAGCCCCAGCATTTT. It is translated as CASSRTGTHQPQHF.

This rearrangement joins TRBV11-3 to TRBJ2-1; 9 bases fit TRBD2. The V and J ends lost 5 bases and 6 bases, in that order; junction bases with no gene match: 5. The CDR3 sequence is 14 residues long. Germline V gene data show CDR1 as SGHNT and CDR2 as YENEEA. CDR3 DNA sequence: TGTGCCAGCAGCCCTAGCGGGATCCTCAATGAGCAGTTCTTC. Translated: CASSPSGILNEQFF.